A single sample gave rise to the 19 T cell receptor beta chains below, sequenced in a study of blood T cell repertoires in COVID-19. Here immunoSEQ multiplex PCR was the method, and the copy in TCRdb shows in-frame clones only, minus some. The table lists 100,000 to 150,000 clones, about 86% of them singletons. Sequencing was performed on peripheral blood. Every receptor here comes from a woman between 45 and 60 years old with acute or convalescent COVID-19.

This sequence joins TRBV29-1 and TRBJ2-7; possible D gene TRBD1, 7 bases. The CDR3 loop spans 12 amino acids. Deletions cut 4 bases from V and 5 bases from J, with 12 bases between. Germline values: CDR1 SQVTM, CDR2 ANQGSEA. In nucleotides, the CDR3 is TGCAGCGTTGGACAGGGCGGGAACGAGCAGTACTTC. This translates into CSVGQGGNEQYF.

The chain has TRBV6-5 and TRBJ1-6; D remains ambiguous. V was shortened by 6 bases and J by 5 bases, with 14 bases between the two germline ends. The germline CDR1 and CDR2 sequences are MNHEY and SVGAGI. This CDR3 contains 15 residues. The CDR3 region is CASRTKAANNSPLHF. The DNA of the CDR3 is TGTGCCAGCAGGACCAAGGCGGCAAATAATTCACCCCTCCACTTT.

CDR3: CASSLGQVGEKLFF. CDR3 in DNA: TGCGCCAGCAGCTTGGGGCAGGTGGGCGAAAAACTGTTTTTT. The gene calls are TRBV5-1 and TRBJ1-4; no reliable D call. Germline CDR1 reads SGHRS; CDR2 reads YFSETQ. This CDR3 has 14 amino acids. V was pared by 0 bases and J by 8 bases, with 11 bases between.

This clone was seen only once. The chain couples TRBV5-1 to TRBJ2-2, with D perhaps TRBD1 (6 bases). The CDR3 runs 15 residues. In germline, CDR1 is SGHRS, CDR2 YFSETQ. V dropped 0 bases and J dropped 2 bases, with 8 bases sitting between them. CDR3: CASSLVQGNTGELFF. Written as DNA, the CDR3 is TGCGCCAGCAGCTTGGTACAGGGAAACACCGGGGAGCTGTTTTTT.

The CDR3 DNA follows: TGTGCCAGCAGCTTAGCGGCCATAGGGACAGGGATCAGAGAGACCCAGTACTTC. The encoded protein is CASSLAAIGTGIRETQYF. V gene TRBV11-1 combines with J gene TRBJ2-5, with 9 bases matching TRBD1. The V gene end was trimmed by 0 bases and the J gene end by 4 bases; junction bases not matched to a gene: 12. Germline V gene lookup returns CDR1 SGHAT and CDR2 FQDESV (reference sequence). This CDR3 has 18 amino acids.

V usage is TRBV5-6 and J usage is TRBJ1-5; a possible D gene is TRBD1 (6 bases). This CDR3 comprises 15 residues. V lost 4 bases, J lost 0 bases, and 11 bases lay in between. CDR1 and CDR2 (germline): SGHDT, YYEEEE. The CDR3 here is CASSRIQGSNQPQHF. The DNA for the CDR3 is TGTGCCAGCAGCCGAATACAGGGTAGCAATCAGCCCCAGCATTTT.

The V gene is TRBV18, the J gene TRBJ2-2, with 12 bases fitting TRBD1. The CDR3 totals 15 residues. Per germline, CDR1 KGHSH and CDR2 LQKENI. Trimming removed 6 bases from V and 7 bases from J; junction bases left unmatched: 6. CDR3 residues: CASSPGQGAGGELFF. The CDR3 DNA is TGTGCCAGCTCCCCGGGACAGGGGGCTGGCGGGGAGCTGTTTTTT.

The gene calls are TRBV7-2 and TRBJ2-2; 7 positions match TRBD1. The CDR3 is made up of 15 amino acids. J gave up 4 bases and V 3 bases, and 5 bases lay outside the gene matches. Germline lookup yields CDR1 SGHTA and CDR2 FQGNSA. The CDR3 is CASSLGQLGTGELFF. The CDR3 nucleotides are TGTGCCAGCAGCTTGGGACAGCTAGGCACCGGGGAGCTGTTTTTT.

The V and J genes are TRBV3-1 (or the pseudogene TRBV3-2) and TRBJ1-1, with 8 bases lining up with TRBD1. The CDR3 extends over 15 amino acids. The V and J ends lost 0 bases and 11 bases, in that order; junction bases with no gene match: 11. Germline V gene data show CDR1 as LGHDT and CDR2 as YNNKEL (reference sequence). CDR3 in amino acids: CASSQDWRQGAPAFF. The CDR3 nucleotides read TGTGCCAGCAGCCAAGACTGGAGGCAGGGGGCTCCGGCTTTCTTT.

The chain is built from TRBV10-1 and TRBJ2-1; possibly TRBD2 for D (5 bases). The V and J ends lost 3 bases and 2 bases respectively, with 5 bases between them. In germline, CDR1 is WNHNN, CDR2 SYGVQD (reference sequence). The length of the CDR3 is 13 residues. The CDR3 nucleotides are TGCGCCAGCAGTGACGGGACCTACAATGAGCAGTTCTTC. Translating gives CASSDGTYNEQFF.

This chain connects TRBV4-1 to TRBJ1-2; possible D gene TRBD1, 6 bases. V was shortened by 1 base and J by 4 bases, with 13 bases between the two germline ends. CDR1 is MGHRA and CDR2 is YSYEKL in the germline V gene. The CDR3 totals 15 residues. CDR3 sequence: CASSQGGGASYGYTF. CDR3 DNA sequence: TGCGCCAGCAGCCAAGGGGGGGGCGCGAGCTATGGCTACACCTTC.

The chain is built from TRBV11-2 and TRBJ1-4; TRBD1 aligns across 9 bases. Germline V gene lookup returns CDR1 SGHAT and CDR2 FQNNGV. After removal of 3 bases from V and 7 bases from J, the junction contained 6 bases not matched to a gene. There are 15 residues in the CDR3. CDR3 coding DNA: TGTGCCAGCAGCTTGACGACAGGGGGTATTGAAAAACTGTTTTTT. It translates to CASSLTTGGIEKLFF.

The genes are TRBV6-5 and TRBJ1-2, with TRBD1 identical over 8 bases. V was pared by 6 bases and J by 4 bases, with 10 bases of the junction left unmatched. The CDR3 is 15 residues long. Germline CDR1 reads MNHEY; CDR2 reads SVGAGI. The CDR3 bases are TGTGCCAGCAGCGATCCGGGACAGGCAGGCTATGGCTACACCTTC. Encoded protein: CASSDPGQAGYGYTF.

The CDR3 DNA follows: TGTGCCAGCACGCGAGACAATGGGGCGTATGGCTACACCTTC. This sequence encodes CASTRDNGAYGYTF. The rearrangement uses TRBV2 and TRBJ1-2; possible D gene TRBD1, 5 bases. The CDR3 has 14 amino acids. Per the germline V gene, CDR1 is SNHLY and CDR2 is FYNNEI. Trimming cost V 7 bases and J 5 bases, with 17 bases left between them. The whole variable domain, remainder taken from reference TRBV2 and TRBJ1-2, is EPEVTQTPSHQVTQMGQEVILRCVPISNHLYFYWYRQILGQKVEFLVSFYNNEISEKSEIFDDQFSVERPDGSNFTLKIRSTKLEDSAMYFCASTRDNGAYGYTFGSGTRLTVV.

The CDR3 DNA is TGTGCCTGGAGAGCCCGGGACAGGCTCCTGAACACTGAAGCTTTCTTT. Its protein is CAWRARDRLLNTEAFF. The chain is built from TRBV30 and TRBJ1-1; TRBD1 matches 8 bases. Germline V CDR1 and CDR2: GTSNPN, SVGIG (reference sequence). Losses at the gene ends were 3 bases for V and 0 bases for J; bases not matched to a gene: 9. This CDR3 has 16 amino acids.

A few counts support this clone. V is TRBV11-2 and J is TRBJ1-2, with TRBD1 as a possible D gene (5 bases). The V gene lost 0 bases and the J gene lost 4 bases, with 9 bases spanning the gap. This CDR3 region has 14 residues. The germline V gene has CDR1 SGHAT and CDR2 FQNNGV. CDR3 protein: CASSLDQTAYGYTF. For the CDR3, the DNA is TGTGCCAGCAGCTTAGATCAGACAGCCTATGGCTACACCTTC.

Of note for this clone: In the same sample, other DNA sequences code for this CDR3. V and J are TRBV5-1 and TRBJ2-2; no clear D gene. Between the trimmed V and J ends, which lost 0 bases and 0 bases, there was a span of 6 bases. CDR1 is SGHRS and CDR2 is YFSETQ in the germline V gene. This CDR3 has 15 amino acids. The CDR3 DNA is TGCGCCAGCAGCTTGGACGGTTCGAACACCGGGGAGCTGTTTTTT. This translates into CASSLDGSNTGELFF.

The V gene is TRBV15, the J gene TRBJ2-7; D perhaps matches TRBD1 (6 bases). The V end lost 0 bases, the J end lost 6 bases, and 15 bases lay between the germline ends. The CDR3 is made up of 15 amino acids. Germline CDR1 and CDR2: LNHNV and YYDKDF (reference sequence). CDR3: CATSRDLRGLSEQYF. The CDR3 nucleotides read TGTGCCACCAGCAGAGATTTAAGGGGGTTAAGCGAGCAGTACTTC.

The V call is TRBV24-1, the J call TRBJ1-1; no firm D call. CDR1 is KGHDR and CDR2 is SFDVKD in the germline V gene. The CDR3 extends over 13 amino acids. The germline V and J ends were trimmed by 0 bases and 7 bases, with 8 bases remaining between them. The CDR3, as DNA: TGTGCCACCAGTGATTTGAGGGCGGGTGAAGCTTTCTTT. This sequence encodes CATSDLRAGEAFF.